These 22 T cell receptor beta chains were all obtained from the same sample, sequenced in a study of blood T cell repertoires in COVID-19. Method: immunoSEQ multiplex PCR; TCRdb's copy keeps in-frame clones and lacks some. This sample yields 300,000 to 400,000 clones, of which roughly 90% are seen a single time; about 4% belongs to the top ten. The specimen was PBMCs or T cells enriched from blood (not recorded which). The receptors were sampled from a woman under 40 who had been exposed to COVID-19.

The chain has TRBV7-8 and TRBJ1-5, with TRBD1 matching over 9 bases. The germline V gene has CDR1 SGHVS and CDR2 FQNEAQ. CDR3 length: 20 residues. After removal of 0 bases from V and 1 base from J, the junction contained 13 bases not matched to a gene. DNA of the CDR3: TGTGCCAGCAGCTTAGCTATGACAGGGGGGCCCCTATGGAGCAATCAGCCCCAGCATTTT. Amino acids: CASSLAMTGGPLWSNQPQHF.

This clone was recorded only once. V is TRBV29-1 and J is TRBJ2-1; 7 positions agree with TRBD2. CDR3 length: 10 amino acids. Germline V gives CDR1 SQVTM, CDR2 ANQGSEA. The V gene end was trimmed by 7 bases and the J gene end by 7 bases; junction bases not matched to a gene: 1. Written as DNA, the CDR3 is TGCAGCGGGGAGGGAAATGAGCAGTTCTTC. As protein: CSGEGNEQFF.

The genes are TRBV29-1 and TRBJ1-5; 8 bases line up with TRBD1. CDR1 SQVTM and CDR2 ANQGSEA come from the germline V gene. Trimming took 6 bases from V and 7 from J; bases not matched to a gene: 8. The CDR3 spans 13 residues. CDR3 DNA: TGCAGCGTCGTGACAGGGGTTGGACAGCCCCAGCATTTT. Encoded protein: CSVVTGVGQPQHF.

This clone appeared once. The chain couples TRBV7-8 to TRBJ1-1; 7 positions agree with TRBD1. The CDR3 is 13 amino acids. V shed 5 bases, J shed 7 bases, and the junction held 7 bases outside the gene matches. Germline V gives CDR1 SGHVS, CDR2 FQNEAQ. CDR3 sequence (DNA): TGTGCCAGCAGCGTAGGGAGACAGGGTGAAGCTTTCTTT. This codes for CASSVGRQGEAFF.

This chain connects TRBV28 to TRBJ2-5; maybe TRBD1 (6 bases). The CDR3 sequence is 14 residues long. Germline CDR1 MDHEN, CDR2 SYDVKM. V gave up 5 bases and J gave up 7 bases, with 17 bases separating them. CDR3 loop: CASSLPGDGGTQYF. CDR3 DNA sequence: TGTGCCAGCAGTCTTCCAGGGGATGGAGGGACCCAGTACTTC.

This chain joins TRBV5-1 and TRBJ1-1, with TRBD1 identical over 7 bases. This CDR3 is built from 13 residues. Losses at the gene ends were 1 base for V and 5 bases for J; bases not matched to a gene: 2. Per germline, CDR1 SGHRS and CDR2 YFSETQ. CDR3 nucleotide sequence: TGCGCCAGCAGCTTGATACAGGGGACTGAAGCTTTCTTT. Its protein is CASSLIQGTEAFF.

Only one count was recorded for this clone. DNA for the CDR3: TGCGCCAGCAGCCCCGGGACAGGGGATGTAACTAATGAAAAACTGTTTTTT. This gives the protein CASSPGTGDVTNEKLFF. The rearrangement uses TRBV5-1 and TRBJ1-4; the match to TRBD1 covers 10 bases. After removal of 4 bases from V and 1 base from J, the junction contained 7 bases not matched to a gene. The CDR3 runs 17 residues. CDR1 is SGHRS and CDR2 is YFSETQ in the germline V gene. Full variable domain (missing parts from reference TRBV5-1 and TRBJ1-4): KAGVTQTPRYLIKTRGQQVTLSCSPISGHRSVSWYQQTPGQGLQFLFEYFSETQRNKGNFPGRFSGRQFSNSRSEMNVSTLELGDSALYLCASSPGTGDVTNEKLFFGSGTQLSVL.

The rearrangement uses TRBV4-1 and TRBJ1-2; D is perhaps TRBD1 (5 bases). The CDR3 length is 16 residues. V lost 2 bases to trimming and J lost 3 bases, with 16 bases between them. Germline loops: CDR1 MGHRA, CDR2 YSYEKL. The CDR3, as DNA: TGCGCCAGCAGCCAACCCCTGGGGGGGAATCACTATGGCTACACCTTC. Protein: CASSQPLGGNHYGYTF.

The genes are TRBV5-6 and TRBJ2-3, with a possible D match to TRBD2 (6 bases). V lost 0 bases and J lost 6, with 14 bases in between. Germline-derived CDR1 and CDR2 are SGHDT and YYEEEE. This CDR3 has 15 residues. CDR3 in amino acids: CASSLVAAGSDTQYF. The CDR3 nucleotides are TGTGCCAGCAGCTTGGTTGCCGCGGGGTCTGATACGCAGTATTTT.

The J gene is TRBJ1-2, the V gene TRBV11-3; 7 bases agree with TRBD1. The CDR3 contains 14 residues. The germline CDR1 and CDR2 sequences are SGHNT and YENEEA. The trim removed 3 bases at V and 2 bases at J, leaving 3 bases unmatched. In DNA form, the CDR3 reads TGTGCCAGCAGCTTCCCGACAGGGAACTATGGCTACACCTTC. This encodes CASSFPTGNYGYTF. Full variable domain (remainder filled in from reference TRBV11-3 and TRBJ1-2): EAGVVQSPRYKIIEKKQPVAFWCNPISGHNTLYWYLQNLGQGPELLIRYENEEAVDDSQLPKDRFSAERLKGVDSTLKIQPAELGDSAVYLCASSFPTGNYGYTFGSGTRLTVV.

The rearrangement uses TRBV11-1 and TRBJ1-2, with 7 bases identical to TRBD1. The germline CDR1 and CDR2 sequences are SGHAT and FQDESV (reference sequence). Germline trimming cut 4 bases from V and 5 bases from J; bases unmatched to any gene: 7. This CDR3 spans 14 amino acids. This chain's CDR3 is CASSYDRDPYGYTF. The CDR3 region has the DNA TGTGCCAGCAGCTACGACAGGGATCCTTATGGCTACACCTTC.

The chain combines TRBV2 with TRBJ1-2; maybe TRBD1 (6 bases). V dropped 6 bases and J dropped 1 base, with 15 bases sitting between them. From germline, CDR1 is SNHLY and CDR2 FYNNEI. This CDR3 spans 15 amino acids. CDR3 residues: CASRRRTEHNYGYTF. In nucleotides, the CDR3 is TGTGCCAGCAGGCGCCGGACAGAGCATAACTATGGCTACACCTTC. The variable domain in full, completed from reference TRBV2 and TRBJ1-2, reads EPEVTQTPSHQVTQMGQEVILRCVPISNHLYFYWYRQILGQKVEFLVSFYNNEISEKSEIFDDQFSVERPDGSNFTLKIRSTKLEDSAMYFCASRRRTEHNYGYTFGSGTRLTVV.

The chain carries TRBV10-3 and TRBJ1-4; D gene uncertain. V lost 2 bases and J 7 bases, leaving 8 bases between the germline ends. This CDR3 spans 13 amino acids. Germline V gene sequence: CDR1 ENHRY, CDR2 SYGVKD. The CDR3 region is CAISEAGREKLFF. The DNA for the CDR3 is TGTGCCATCAGTGAGGCAGGTCGTGAAAAACTGTTTTTT.

The chain is built from TRBV19 and TRBJ1-2; a weak D match, TRBD1 (6 bases). Trimming removed 4 bases at V and 2 bases at J, with 17 bases between. Germline-derived CDR1 and CDR2 are LNHDA and SQIVND (reference sequence). This CDR3 contains 16 residues. CDR3 bases: TGTGCCAGTAGTAGGTACCGGGACAAACTAAACTATGGCTACACCTTC. This sequence encodes CASSRYRDKLNYGYTF.

This clone has just a few counts. This chain connects TRBV27 to TRBJ2-1; 9 nucleotides align to TRBD2. CDR1 and CDR2 (germline): MNHEY, SMNVEV (reference sequence). The CDR3 covers 15 residues. Unmatched junction bases numbered 9, after V lost 3 bases and J lost 9 bases. Written as DNA, the CDR3 is TGTGCCAGCAGTTTGAGGCGGGGGGGTAACGGTGAGCAGTTCTTC. This gives the protein CASSLRRGGNGEQFF.

The rearrangement links TRBV28 to TRBJ1-2; possibly TRBD1 for D (5 bases). The germline V and J ends were trimmed by 1 base and 7 bases, with 13 bases remaining between them. The CDR3 spans 14 residues. Germline V gene lookup returns CDR1 MDHEN and CDR2 SYDVKM. The CDR3 here is CASSLSEGLGGYTF. DNA of the CDR3: TGTGCCAGCAGTTTATCGGAGGGGTTGGGTGGCTACACCTTC.

CDR3 in DNA: TGTGCCATCAGGGGGACAGGGGGATCAATACCAAACTATGGCTACACCTTC. This codes for CAIRGTGGSIPNYGYTF. The chain uses TRBV10-3 and TRBJ1-2, with 11 bases lining up with TRBD1. From germline, CDR1 is ENHRY and CDR2 SYGVKD. Trimming at V came to 6 bases and at J to 2 bases, leaving 11 bases not matched to a gene. This CDR3 is 17 amino acids long.

The chain employs TRBV5-1 and TRBJ2-5; 10 nucleotides align to TRBD2. The CDR3 loop spans 14 amino acids. Germline CDR1 and CDR2: SGHRS and YFSETQ. Unmatched junction bases numbered 4, after V lost 3 bases and J lost 5 bases. The chain's CDR3 is CASSSGLAVETQYF. CDR3 sequence (DNA): TGCGCCAGCAGCTCTGGACTAGCGGTCGAGACCCAGTACTTC.

This rearrangement joins TRBV6-4 to TRBJ2-3; 7 bases fit TRBD1. The CDR3 runs 14 residues. The germline V gene encodes CDR1 MRHNA and CDR2 SNTAGT. Trimming cost V 8 bases and J 0 bases; bases outside gene matches: 5. CDR3 loop: CASSQQGSTDTQYF. The CDR3 coding sequence is TGTGCCAGCTCACAACAGGGGAGCACAGATACGCAGTATTTT.

V gene TRBV18 combines with J gene TRBJ1-6; no clear D gene. The CDR3 length is 14 residues. Trimming took 2 bases from V and 8 from J, leaving 10 bases between them. Germline lookup yields CDR1 KGHSH and CDR2 LQKENI. This CDR3 is CASSPWASDSPLHF. The CDR3, as DNA: TGTGCCAGCTCACCATGGGCCAGTGATTCACCCCTCCACTTT.

This clone was seen a handful of times. The same CDR3 is also encoded by other DNA sequences in this sample. The chain combines TRBV5-1 with TRBJ2-7; 8 nucleotides line up with TRBD1. There are 14 residues in the CDR3. Germline trimming cut 4 bases from V and 2 bases from J; bases unmatched to any gene: 5. The germline CDR1 and CDR2 sequences are SGHRS and YFSETQ. This CDR3 reads CASSLGQGPYEQYF. In nucleotides, the CDR3 is TGCGCCAGCAGCCTCGGACAGGGTCCCTACGAGCAGTACTTC. Full variable domain (remainder filled in from reference TRBV5-1 and TRBJ2-7): KAGVTQTPRYLIKTRGQQVTLSCSPISGHRSVSWYQQTPGQGLQFLFEYFSETQRNKGNFPGRFSGRQFSNSRSEMNVSTLELGDSALYLCASSLGQGPYEQYFGPGTRLTVT.

This clone was recorded a few times. V and J are TRBV18 and TRBJ2-7, with D possibly TRBD1 on 6 matching bases. There are 13 residues in the CDR3. V lost 10 bases and J lost 1, with 14 bases in between. Germline assignment: CDR1 KGHSH and CDR2 LQKENI. CDR3 DNA sequence: TGTGCCACCACTCCAGGGGATTCCTACGAGCAGTACTTC. It translates to CATTPGDSYEQYF.